These T cell receptor beta chains were read from a single sample in a study of blood T cells in healthy people across ages. Each CDR3 protein gets one entry after TCRdb re-called the 5' RACE reads with MiXCR. Of 650,000 to 700,000 distinct CDR3 sequences in the sample, 32% were seen once. Input material: blood. The receptors shown here come from an elderly woman in good health. Each CDR3 is given with its conserved first and last residue. The D gene is left open where the match is weak. Only part of the rows carry a size: once, few, many, or a class if the clone is expanded.

V gene,J gene,clone size,D gene,CDR3 protein,CDR3 DNA
TRBV5-1,TRBJ1-6,-,TRBD1,CASSEDRGDSPLHF,TGCGCCAGCAGCGAGGACAGGGGGGATTCACCCCTCCACTTT
TRBV3-1,TRBJ1-2,few,-,CASSQEGVDYGYTF,TGTGCCAGCAGCCAAGAGGGTGTAGACTATGGCTACACCTTC
TRBV15,TRBJ1-3,-,TRBD1,CATSWTGGDGNTIYF,TGTGCCACCAGCTGGACAGGGGGCGACGGAAACACCATATATTTT
TRBV29-1,TRBJ1-1,-,-,CSAPAGRGEAFF,TGCAGCGCCCCCGCGGGGCGCGGTGAAGCTTTCTTT
TRBV7-3,TRBJ1-2,many,-,CASSSRAADGYTF,TGTGCCAGCAGCTCACGGGCCGCCGATGGCTACACCTTC
TRBV6-5,TRBJ1-5,many,TRBD1,CATGRGKGNQPQHF,TGTGCCACCGGCAGGGGGAAAGGCAATCAGCCCCAGCATTTT
TRBV12-3/TRBV12-4,TRBJ1-5,many,-,CASSLGLNQPQHF,TGTGCCAGCAGTTTAGGTCTAAATCAGCCCCAGCATTTT
TRBV5-5,TRBJ2-5,many,-,CASSLAAGQETQYF,TGTGCCAGCAGCTTGGCTGCAGGGCAAGAGACCCAGTACTTC
TRBV7-2,TRBJ2-5,-,TRBD1,CASSLPPTGRETQYF,TGTGCCAGCAGCTTACCCCCGACAGGGCGGGAGACCCAGTACTTC
TRBV14,TRBJ1-2,-,-,CASSQDEGAPYGYTF,TGTGCCAGCAGCCAAGACGAAGGGGCCCCCTATGGCTACACCTTC
TRBV7-2,TRBJ2-3,-,-,CASSLHRPSPKTSTDTQYF,TGTGCCAGCAGCTTACATCGTCCCAGCCCAAAGACGAGCACAGATACGCAGTATTTT
TRBV7-2,TRBJ1-5,many,TRBD1,CASSRDRAPQWPQHF,TGTGCCAGCAGCAGAGACAGGGCCCCGCAATGGCCCCAGCATTTT
TRBV3-1,TRBJ2-2,-,-,CASSPHPTGELFF,TGTGCCAGCAGCCCCCATCCCACCGGGGAGCTGTTTTTT
TRBV7-3,TRBJ1-1,many,-,CASSVTGFEEAFF,TGTGCCAGCAGCGTGACGGGTTTCGAGGAAGCTTTCTTT
TRBV2,TRBJ2-6,few,-,CASSVGRGPLGANVLTF,TGTGCCAGCAGTGTGGGACGGGGCCCGCTAGGGGCCAACGTCCTGACTTTC
TRBV20-1,TRBJ2-1,many,-,CSARDIKAGSYNEQFF,TGCAGTGCTAGAGACATCAAGGCGGGGAGTTACAATGAGCAGTTCTTC
TRBV29-1,TRBJ1-2,many,-,CSVEPQGLNGYTF,TGCAGCGTTGAACCCCAGGGACTAAACGGCTACACCTTC
TRBV7-2,TRBJ2-3,many,-,CASSPAPGTGDTQYF,TGTGCCAGCAGCCCAGCGCCGGGGACCGGAGATACGCAGTATTTT
TRBV27,TRBJ2-3,many,-,CASSFGRIRDTQYF,TGTGCCAGCAGTTTCGGAAGGATTAGAGATACGCAGTATTTT
TRBV30,TRBJ1-5,few,-,CAWSGGGDNQPQHF,TGTGCCTGGAGCGGCGGGGGTGACAATCAGCCCCAGCATTTT
TRBV6-2/TRBV6-3,TRBJ2-7,-,TRBD2,CANKASGRGYEQYF,TGTGCCAACAAGGCTAGCGGGAGGGGATACGAGCAGTACTTC
TRBV28,TRBJ1-1,-,-,CASSLVRSLNTEAFF,TGTGCCAGCAGTTTGGTCAGGTCCTTGAACACTGAAGCTTTCTTT
TRBV27,TRBJ1-1,few,TRBD1,CASSLSQGSEAFF,TGTGCCAGCAGTTTATCACAGGGGTCTGAAGCTTTCTTT
TRBV20-1,TRBJ2-3,many,TRBD2,CSASGSGGAADTQYF,TGCAGTGCATCGGGAAGCGGGGGGGCCGCAGATACGCAGTATTTT
TRBV5-6,TRBJ2-7,-,TRBD1,CASSGGQGLPSYEQYF,TGTGCCAGCAGCGGAGGACAGGGGCTCCCTTCCTACGAGCAGTACTTC
TRBV7-8,TRBJ1-3,-,-,CASSFRESGNTIYF,TGTGCCAGCAGCTTCCGGGAGTCTGGAAACACCATATATTTT
TRBV15,TRBJ1-6,few,-,CATSRDSGTVNSPLHF,TGTGCCACCAGCAGAGATTCAGGGACCGTCAATTCACCCCTCCACTTT
TRBV25-1,TRBJ2-3,many,-,CASSAQGLGTDTQYF,TGTGCCAGCAGTGCGCAGGGATTGGGGACAGATACGCAGTATTTT
TRBV12-3/TRBV12-4,TRBJ2-3,-,-,CASSVGRKADTQYF,TGTGCCAGCAGTGTAGGTAGGAAAGCAGATACGCAGTATTTT
TRBV13,TRBJ2-6,few,-,CASSPPRAGANVLTF,TGTGCCAGCAGCCCACCCAGGGCTGGGGCCAACGTCCTGACTTTC
TRBV4-3,TRBJ1-4,many,-,CASSREVRSDEKLFF,TGCGCCAGCAGCCGGGAGGTTAGGAGTGATGAAAAACTGTTTTTT
TRBV7-3,TRBJ2-5,many,-,CASSAHGQETQYF,TGTGCCAGCAGCGCCCATGGGCAGGAGACCCAGTACTTC
TRBV7-9,TRBJ2-1,many,-,CASSSSRSSYNEQFF,TGTGCCAGCAGCTCGTCTAGGAGCTCCTACAATGAGCAGTTCTTC
TRBV7-9,TRBJ1-3,-,-,CASNSDSGNTIYF,TGTGCCAGCAATTCGGACTCTGGAAACACCATATATTTT
TRBV7-2,TRBJ1-1,many,-,CASSRIRSMNTEAFF,TGTGCCAGCAGCCGAATCAGGTCCATGAACACTGAAGCTTTCTTT
TRBV5-1,TRBJ2-5,-,-,CASSPGQTSETQYF,TGCGCCAGCAGCCCCGGACAGACGTCGGAGACCCAGTACTTC
TRBV4-2,TRBJ2-3,many,TRBD2,CASSHLIGTSGDTSTDTQYF,TGTGCCAGCAGCCACCTAATTGGGACTAGCGGGGACACTAGCACAGATACGCAGTATTTT
TRBV29-1,TRBJ2-7,many,-,CSVENRANYEQYF,TGCAGCGTTGAAAACCGGGCCAACTACGAGCAGTACTTC
TRBV4-3,TRBJ1-1,many,TRBD1,CASSRDRGPYEAFF,TGCGCCAGCAGCCGGGACAGGGGCCCCTATGAAGCTTTCTTT
TRBV6-1,TRBJ2-7,-,-,CASIGWDGPYEQYF,TGTGCCAGCATTGGGTGGGACGGACCCTACGAGCAGTACTTC
TRBV14,TRBJ1-2,-,-,CASSQPEGGGCTF,TGTGCCAGCAGCCAGCCAGAAGGAGGTGGCTGCACCTTC
TRBV6-6,TRBJ2-7,-,-,CASTTGRRGEQYF,TGTGCCAGCACTACAGGGCGTAGGGGCGAGCAGTACTTC
TRBV20-1,TRBJ2-5,many,-,CSPTASQETQYF,TGCAGTCCCACGGCCAGTCAAGAGACCCAGTACTTC
TRBV29-1,TRBJ2-5,-,-,CSAAPDFRETQYF,TGCAGCGCGGCTCCGGACTTCAGAGAGACCCAGTACTTC
TRBV6-1,TRBJ1-2,many,-,CASTEASFGYTF,TGTGCCAGCACCGAAGCAAGTTTTGGCTACACCTTC
TRBV28,TRBJ1-1,-,-,CASSSGTIGAFF,TGTGCCAGCAGCTCCGGGACAATCGGAGCTTTCTTT
TRBV7-9,TRBJ2-3,-,-,CSANPSDGLHTDTQYF,TGTTCCGCCAACCCTTCGGACGGACTGCACACAGATACGCAGTATTTT
TRBV3-1,TRBJ2-6,few,-,CASSQDFGRGMKSGANVLTF,TGTGCCAGCAGCCAAGATTTTGGGAGGGGGATGAAGTCTGGGGCCAACGTCCTGACTTTC
TRBV4-3,TRBJ1-2,-,TRBD1,CASSQATGGRSGYTF,TGCGCCAGCAGCCAGGCCACAGGGGGCAGGTCTGGCTACACCTTC
TRBV6-5,TRBJ2-5,-,-,CASGLDGQETQYF,TGTGCCAGCGGCTTGGACGGACAAGAGACCCAGTACTTC
TRBV6-5,TRBJ1-1,many,-,CASSSARGWEAEAFF,TGTGCCAGCAGTTCCGCGAGGGGGTGGGAGGCTGAAGCTTTCTTT
TRBV7-2,TRBJ1-2,few,-,CASGDYGYTF,TGTGCCAGCGGGGACTATGGCTACACCTTC
TRBV9,TRBJ2-3,many,-,CASSEYTRTDTQYF,TGTGCCAGCAGCGAATACACCCGCACAGATACGCAGTATTTT
TRBV7-6,TRBJ2-7,many,-,CASSLTPQQSYEQYF,TGTGCCAGCAGCTTAACCCCACAGCAATCCTACGAGCAGTACTTC
TRBV6-6,TRBJ1-1,many,TRBD1,CASTATGTNTEAFF,TGTGCCAGCACCGCGACAGGGACGAACACTGAAGCTTTCTTT
TRBV5-1,TRBJ2-3,many,-,CASSLDGLSTDTQYF,TGCGCCAGCAGCTTGGACGGTCTTAGCACAGATACGCAGTATTTT
TRBV30,TRBJ1-6,-,-,CAWSAGGGDNSPLHF,TGTGCCTGGAGTGCGGGGGGTGGGGATAATTCACCCCTCCACTTT